A single sample is the source of the 27 T cell receptor beta chains below, sequenced in a study of cytomegalovirus exposure and HLA in healthy donors. Vbeta (60) and Jbeta (13) primers were used in the PCR. Generated by immunoSEQ multiplex PCR, the TCRdb table keeps only in-frame clones and is missing some. The sample contains roughly 120,000 clones, 70% to 85% of which appear only once. Sequencing was performed on PBMCs. These receptors came from a man aged 50-60 years in good health and CMV-seropositive.

The V call is TRBV30, the J call TRBJ2-6; D is perhaps TRBD2 (6 bases). CDR3 length: 15 amino acids. Germline assignment: CDR1 GTSNPN and CDR2 SVGIG (reference sequence). The V and J ends lost 5 bases and 2 bases respectively, with 13 bases between them. The CDR3 DNA is TGTGCCTGGTCCCCCGGAGGGGCTGGGGCCAACGTCCTGACTTTC. Protein: CAWSPGGAGANVLTF. The full variable domain, rest sourced from reference TRBV30 and TRBJ2-6, is SQTIHQWPATLVQPVGSPLSLECTVEGTSNPNLYWYRQAAGRGLQLLFYSVGIGQISSEVPQNLSASRPQDRQFILSSKKLLLSDSGFYLCAWSPGGAGANVLTFGAGSRLTVL.

The rearrangement uses TRBV6-5 and TRBJ2-7, with 10 bases that match TRBD2. Germline assignment: CDR1 MNHEY and CDR2 SVGAGI. V dropped 0 bases and J dropped 2; count of bases not matched to a gene: 1. The CDR3 loop spans 15 amino acids. The CDR3 protein is CASSYSLAGAYEQYF. For the CDR3, the DNA is TGTGCCAGCAGTTACTCTCTAGCGGGGGCCTACGAGCAGTACTTC.

The V gene is TRBV29-1, the J gene TRBJ1-4; 10 bases line up with TRBD1. The ends lost 7 bases at V and 8 bases at J; junction bases unmatched: 4. The CDR3 length is 12 residues. CDR1 is SQVTM and CDR2 is ANQGSEA in the germline V gene. The CDR3 region is CSGTGGGEKLFF. The CDR3 DNA sequence: TGCAGCGGGACAGGGGGAGGAGAAAAACTGTTTTTT.

The genes are TRBV5-1 and TRBJ1-6, with D possibly TRBD1 on 6 matching bases. With 4 bases removed from V and 8 bases from J, the gap between germline ends came to 16 bases. The germline V gene has CDR1 SGHRS and CDR2 YFSETQ. This CDR3 region has 15 residues. The CDR3 nucleotides read TGCGCCAGCAGCGCCCAGGGGAGAAGAGATTCACCCCTCCACTTT. Translation: CASSAQGRRDSPLHF.

Here the CDR3 reads CATGEFNEQFF. CDR3 DNA: TGTGCCACCGGGGAGTTCAATGAGCAGTTCTTC. The chain couples TRBV6-6 to TRBJ2-1, with a tentative D call TRBD2 (5 bases). V lost 10 bases, J lost 6 bases, and 10 bases lay in between. The length of the CDR3 is 11 residues. CDR1 MNHNY and CDR2 SVGAGI come from the germline V gene (reference sequence).

This clone was seen a single time. The junction departs from the called germline gene at one end, perhaps through a read error. The chain links TRBV15 to TRBJ2-1, with 12 bases identical to TRBD2. The CDR3 sequence is 15 residues long. Germline V gives CDR1 LNHNV, CDR2 YYDKDF (reference sequence). CDR3 in amino acids: CATSAGLAGSNGQFF. CDR3 nucleotides: TGTGCCACCAGCGCAGGACTAGCGGGATCCAATGGGCAGTTCTTC.

V gene TRBV6-1 combines with J gene TRBJ2-7; 9 nucleotides match TRBD1. This CDR3 has 15 amino acids. Germline values: CDR1 MNHNS, CDR2 SASEGT. Losses at the gene ends were 1 base for V and 4 bases for J; bases not matched to a gene: 5. CDR3 nucleotides: TGTGCCAGCAGTGAAGGGGGGACAGGGAGGTACGAGCAGTACTTC. Translating gives CASSEGGTGRYEQYF.

V gene TRBV10-3 combines with J gene TRBJ2-2, with D tentatively TRBD2 (5 bases). Germline-derived CDR1 and CDR2 are ENHRY and SYGVKD. V lost 4 bases, J lost 3 bases, and 12 bases lay in between. The CDR3 extends over 15 amino acids. CDR3 sequence: CAISGQRQDTGELFF. Here the CDR3 DNA reads TGTGCCATCAGTGGGCAGCGGCAAGACACCGGGGAGCTGTTTTTT.

DNA of the CDR3: TGCGCCAGCAGCCAAGGAGGGACAGGGTTAGAGACCCAGTACTTC. Amino acid sequence: CASSQGGTGLETQYF. The chain employs TRBV4-1 and TRBJ2-5, with TRBD1 identical over 9 bases. Germline lookup yields CDR1 MGHRA and CDR2 YSYEKL. CDR3 length equals 15 residues. Losses at the gene ends were 1 base for V and 4 bases for J; bases not matched to a gene: 4.

The chain employs TRBV10-3 and TRBJ1-2; weak D call: TRBD1 (5 bases). The germline V and J ends were trimmed by 0 bases and 2 bases, with 13 bases remaining between them. This CDR3 region has 16 residues. The germline gives CDR1 ENHRY, CDR2 SYGVKD. The CDR3, as DNA: TGTGCCATCAGTGAGTCTGGGAGGGGCTGGAACTATGGCTACACCTTC. This codes for CAISESGRGWNYGYTF.

The chain is built from TRBV7-9 and TRBJ1-6; 7 bases align to TRBD1. Germline V gene sequence: CDR1 SEHNR, CDR2 FQNEAQ (reference sequence). The CDR3 is 16 amino acids. V trimming: 3 bases; J trimming: 7 bases; junction bases outside the gene matches: 9. The CDR3: CASSLEGGLRNSPLHF. In DNA, the CDR3 is TGTGCCAGCAGCTTGGAAGGGGGCTTGCGGAATTCACCCCTCCACTTT.

The chain is built from TRBV4-1 and TRBJ1-4, with D hard to call. Per the germline V gene, CDR1 is MGHRA and CDR2 is YSYEKL. This CDR3 is built from 17 residues. V was cut by 4 bases and J by 2 bases, with 17 bases left in between. The CDR3 bases are TGCGCCAGCAGCCCACCAATGCCTAGGAGGACTAATGAAAAACTGTTTTTT. Translation: CASSPPMPRRTNEKLFF.

This clone was detected a few times. The V gene is TRBV6-1, the J gene TRBJ2-7, with 8 nucleotides matching TRBD1. This CDR3 has 12 residues. V was pared by 10 bases and J by 6 bases, with 8 bases of the junction left unmatched. Germline assignment: CDR1 MNHNS and CDR2 SASEGT. The CDR3 spells CATSRGRREQYF. CDR3 DNA: TGTGCCACTTCCAGGGGGCGACGCGAGCAGTACTTC.

The rearrangement joins TRBV5-1 to TRBJ2-1, with D unresolved. The CDR3 spans 17 residues. V lost 0 bases to trimming and J lost 0 bases, with 13 bases between them. The V gene's germline CDR1 is SGHRS and CDR2 YFSETQ. The CDR3 DNA sequence: TGCGCCAGCAGCTTGGACGTCTATCGAAGCTCCTACAATGAGCAGTTCTTC. This gives the protein CASSLDVYRSSYNEQFF.

CDR3 nucleotides: TGTGCCAGCAGTGGACATTACGAGCAGTACTTC. Protein: CASSGHYEQYF. The V and J genes are TRBV6-1 and TRBJ2-7; D is ambiguous. Germline-derived CDR1 and CDR2 are MNHNS and SASEGT. The CDR3 totals 11 residues. The V end was cut by 4 bases, the J end by 4 bases, with 5 bases between.

The genes are TRBV28 and TRBJ2-7; D might be TRBD1 (6 bases). The CDR3 is 17 residues long. V was clipped by 7 bases and J by 6 bases, with 28 bases between them. CDR1 is MDHEN, CDR2 SYDVKM, per germline. Here the CDR3 reads CASTPGIRQGHMVEQYF. The CDR3 nucleotides read TGTGCCAGCACCCCTGGGATACGGCAGGGACACATGGTCGAGCAGTACTTC.

This clone was seen just once. The chain couples TRBV6-6 to TRBJ2-5, with 8 nucleotides matching TRBD1. The germline V gene encodes CDR1 MNHNY and CDR2 SVGAGI (reference sequence). This CDR3 is built from 13 residues. V lost 0 bases and J lost 12; bases outside the gene matches: 6. The chain's CDR3 is CASSYSKDRAEYF. CDR3 nucleotides: TGTGCCAGCAGTTACTCGAAGGACAGGGCTGAGTACTTC.

This clone was detected once. The chain is built from TRBV4-2 and TRBJ2-5; D unclear. Gene TRBJ2-7 matches the end of the DNA better, so the J call may be wrong. Germline CDR1 is LGHNA and CDR2 is YNFKEQ. The CDR3 spans 14 residues. The chain's CDR3 is CASSQNSQTYEQYF. CDR3 DNA: TGTGCCAGCAGCCAAAACTCTCAAACCTACGAGCAGTACTTC.

The chain recombines TRBV19 with TRBJ2-7; 7 bases match TRBD1. The V gene's germline CDR1 is LNHDA and CDR2 SQIVND (reference sequence). V gave up 3 bases and J gave up 2 bases; unmatched junction bases: 13. The CDR3 length is 17 residues. The CDR3 DNA is TGTGCCAGTAGTATCGGACGACCGGGACAGACGACCTACGAGCAGTACTTC. Translated: CASSIGRPGQTTYEQYF.

The chain uses TRBV19 and TRBJ1-2, with D possibly matching TRBD1 (6 bases). The V end lost 3 bases, the J end lost 0 bases, and 17 bases lay between the germline ends. The CDR3 runs 17 residues. Germline lookup yields CDR1 LNHDA and CDR2 SQIVND (reference sequence). As DNA, the CDR3 is TGTGCCAGTAGTATCGTGACAGGATATCTAGCTAACTATGGCTACACCTTC. Its protein is CASSIVTGYLANYGYTF.

The chain combines TRBV5-1 with TRBJ2-7; 8 positions match TRBD1. CDR1 is SGHRS, CDR2 YFSETQ, per germline. The CDR3 spans 14 residues. V dropped 3 bases and J dropped 3; count of bases not matched to a gene: 5. The CDR3 coding sequence is TGCGCCAGCAGCTCGGTAGGACAGGGCTACGAGCAGTACTTC. Protein sequence: CASSSVGQGYEQYF.

V usage is TRBV7-9 and J usage is TRBJ2-1, with D possibly TRBD1 on 6 matching bases. Trimming stripped 5 bases from V and 6 bases from J, with 23 bases between. The germline gives CDR1 SEHNR, CDR2 FQNEAQ (reference sequence). The CDR3 covers 17 residues. CDR3 protein: CASSPNTRSGGGNEQFF. The CDR3, as DNA: TGTGCCAGCAGCCCGAACACCCGGTCTGGGGGCGGCAATGAGCAGTTCTTC.

This CDR3 reads CAWSRGIELSGELFF. CDR3 nucleotide sequence: TGTGCCTGGAGTAGGGGGATTGAGCTCTCCGGGGAGCTGTTTTTT. The rearrangement joins TRBV30 to TRBJ2-2; possibly TRBD1 for D (6 bases). CDR3 length: 15 residues. Germline V gene sequence: CDR1 GTSNPN, CDR2 SVGIG (reference sequence). V was cut by 2 bases and J by 6 bases, with 16 bases left in between.

The rearrangement uses TRBV19 and TRBJ2-7, with 8 bases fitting TRBD1. Germline assignment: CDR1 LNHDA and CDR2 SQIVND (reference sequence). The CDR3 has 12 amino acids. J gave up 7 bases and V 4 bases, and 3 bases lay outside the gene matches. Here the CDR3 reads CASSTQGGEQYF. In DNA, the CDR3 is TGTGCCAGTAGTACACAGGGGGGAGAGCAGTACTTC.

The chain recombines TRBV6-4 with TRBJ2-1, with 8 bases aligning to TRBD1. Trimming took 5 bases from V and 6 from J; bases not matched to a gene: 12. Germline V gene data show CDR1 as MRHNA and CDR2 as SNTAGT. The CDR3 is 16 residues long. The CDR3 loop is CASSSYGTGKANEQFF. The CDR3 DNA is TGTGCCAGCAGTTCCTACGGGACAGGCAAGGCCAATGAGCAGTTCTTC.

The V and J genes are TRBV30 and TRBJ2-5; a possible D gene is TRBD2 (6 bases). The DNA matches TRBJ2-7 better at its end, which makes the J call doubtful. The germline gives CDR1 GTSNPN, CDR2 SVGIG (reference sequence). This CDR3 region has 14 residues. The CDR3 sequence: CACLPSGHNYEQYF. The DNA of the CDR3 is TGTGCCTGTCTACCCAGCGGGCATAACTACGAGCAGTACTTC.

V is TRBV10-3 and J is TRBJ2-7; TRBD1 agrees at 10 bases. Per germline, CDR1 ENHRY and CDR2 SYGVKD. The CDR3 extends over 14 amino acids. With V trimmed by 10 bases and J by 2 bases, 8 bases remained unmatched. As DNA, the CDR3 is TGTGCCACCGAGGCCGGGACAGGGGCCTACGAGCAGTACTTC. Its translation is CATEAGTGAYEQYF.